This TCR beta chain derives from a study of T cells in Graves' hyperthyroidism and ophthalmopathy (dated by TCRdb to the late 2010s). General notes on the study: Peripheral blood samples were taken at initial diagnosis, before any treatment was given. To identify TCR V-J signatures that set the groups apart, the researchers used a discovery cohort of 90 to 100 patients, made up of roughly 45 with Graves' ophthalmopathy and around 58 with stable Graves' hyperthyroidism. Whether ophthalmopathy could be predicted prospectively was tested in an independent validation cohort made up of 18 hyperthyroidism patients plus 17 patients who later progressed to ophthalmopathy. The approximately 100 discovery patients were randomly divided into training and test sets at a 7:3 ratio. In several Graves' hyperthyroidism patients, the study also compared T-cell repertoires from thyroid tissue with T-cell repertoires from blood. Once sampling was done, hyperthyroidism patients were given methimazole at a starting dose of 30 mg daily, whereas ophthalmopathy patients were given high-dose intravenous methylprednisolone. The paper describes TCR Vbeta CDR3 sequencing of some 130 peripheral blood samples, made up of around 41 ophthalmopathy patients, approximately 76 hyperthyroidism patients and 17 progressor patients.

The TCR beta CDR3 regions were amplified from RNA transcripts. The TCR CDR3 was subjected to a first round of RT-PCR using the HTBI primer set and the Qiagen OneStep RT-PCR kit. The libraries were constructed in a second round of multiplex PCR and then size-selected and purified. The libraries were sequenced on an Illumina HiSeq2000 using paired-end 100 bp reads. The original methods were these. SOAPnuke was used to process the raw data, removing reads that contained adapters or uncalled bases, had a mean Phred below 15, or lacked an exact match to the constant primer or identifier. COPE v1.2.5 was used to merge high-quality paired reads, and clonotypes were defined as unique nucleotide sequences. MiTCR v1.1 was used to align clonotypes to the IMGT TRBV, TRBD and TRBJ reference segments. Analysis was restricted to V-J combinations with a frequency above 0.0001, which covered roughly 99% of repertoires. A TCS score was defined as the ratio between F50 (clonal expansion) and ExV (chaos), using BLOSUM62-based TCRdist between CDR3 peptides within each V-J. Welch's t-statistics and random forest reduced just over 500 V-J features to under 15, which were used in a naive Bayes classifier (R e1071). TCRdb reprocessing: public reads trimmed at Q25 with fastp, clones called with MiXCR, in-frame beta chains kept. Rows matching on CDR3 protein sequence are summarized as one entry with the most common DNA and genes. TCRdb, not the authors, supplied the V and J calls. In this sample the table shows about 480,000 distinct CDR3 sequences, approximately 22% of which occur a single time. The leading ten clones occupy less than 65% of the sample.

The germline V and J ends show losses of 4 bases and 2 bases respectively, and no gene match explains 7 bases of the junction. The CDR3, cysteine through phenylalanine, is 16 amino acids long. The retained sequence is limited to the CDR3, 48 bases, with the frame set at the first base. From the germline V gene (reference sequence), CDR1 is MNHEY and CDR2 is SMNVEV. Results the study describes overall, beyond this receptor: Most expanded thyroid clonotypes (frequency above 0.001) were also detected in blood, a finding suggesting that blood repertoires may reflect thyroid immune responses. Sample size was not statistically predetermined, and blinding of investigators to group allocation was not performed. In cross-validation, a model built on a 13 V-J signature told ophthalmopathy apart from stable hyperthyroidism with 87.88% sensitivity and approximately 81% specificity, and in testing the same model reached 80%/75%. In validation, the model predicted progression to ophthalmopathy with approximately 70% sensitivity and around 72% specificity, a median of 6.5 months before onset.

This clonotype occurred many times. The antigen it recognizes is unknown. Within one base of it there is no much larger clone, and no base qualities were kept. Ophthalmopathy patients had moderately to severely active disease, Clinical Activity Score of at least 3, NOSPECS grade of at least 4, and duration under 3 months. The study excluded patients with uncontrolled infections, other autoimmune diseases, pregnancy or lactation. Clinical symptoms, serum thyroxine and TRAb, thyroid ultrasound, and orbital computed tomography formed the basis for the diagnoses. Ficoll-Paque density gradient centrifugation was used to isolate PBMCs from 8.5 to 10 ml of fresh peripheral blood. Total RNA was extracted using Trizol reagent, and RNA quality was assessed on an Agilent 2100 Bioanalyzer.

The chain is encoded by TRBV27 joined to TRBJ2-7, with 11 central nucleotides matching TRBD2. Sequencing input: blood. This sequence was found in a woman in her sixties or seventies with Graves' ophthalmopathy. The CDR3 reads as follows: CASSSLAGVRTYEQYF. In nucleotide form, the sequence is TGTGCCAGCAGTTCACTAGCGGGAGTTAGGACCTACGAGCAGTACTTC.